A single sample is the source of the 5 T cell receptor beta chains below, sequenced in a study of human T cells and chemical hapten exposure. Indicated time point: pre-sensitization, week 0. Treatment specified: therapeutic diphenylcyclopropenone sensitization with weekly scalp DPC. TCRdb itself ran the RACE reads through MiXCR, one entry per CDR3 protein. The sample lists around 260,000 distinct CDR3 sequences; approximately 8.4% were seen once. The sequencing here drew on whole blood, taken in connection with sensitization to the hapten diphenylcyclopropenone (DPC). These receptors originate from a woman aged 40 to 50 with alopecia areata. Some clones in this sample may be carry-over from other donors' samples.

This clonotype was counted many times. CDR3 region: CASSTRGGQPQHF. CDR3 DNA: TGTGCCAGCAGTACCAGGGGGGGTCAGCCCCAGCATTTT. This chain connects TRBV27 to TRBJ1-5, with 7 bases aligning to TRBD1. There are 13 residues in the CDR3. V dropped 5 bases and J dropped 6; count of bases not matched to a gene: 4. The germline gives CDR1 MNHEY, CDR2 SMNVEV (reference sequence).

The chain employs TRBV7-3 and TRBJ2-1; TRBD1 agrees at 7 bases. The CDR3 extends over 15 amino acids. In germline, CDR1 is SGHTA, CDR2 FQGTGA. The junction had 11 bases not matched to a gene; V was cut back by 5 bases and J by 7 bases. The CDR3 DNA is TGTGCCAGCAGCATACAGGGGTCGATCGGGAATGAGCAGTTCTTC. This sequence encodes CASSIQGSIGNEQFF.

This clonotype was detected a few times. The chain couples TRBV7-8 to TRBJ2-1; 7 nucleotides match TRBD2. Losses at the gene ends were 1 base for V and 4 bases for J; bases not matched to a gene: 10. There are 17 residues in the CDR3. Germline CDR1 and CDR2: SGHVS and FQNEAQ. CDR3: CASSLGGSGAGYNEQFF. Written as DNA, the CDR3 is TGTGCCAGCAGCTTAGGGGGCTCCGGAGCGGGATACAATGAGCAGTTCTTC.

The sample holds many counts of this clonotype. CDR3: CASRGQGGRGYTF. The CDR3 coding sequence is TGTGCCAGCAGAGGTCAAGGGGGGCGTGGCTACACCTTC. The chain carries TRBV28 and TRBJ1-2, with D possibly matching TRBD1 (6 bases). The CDR3 has 13 amino acids. Per germline, CDR1 MDHEN and CDR2 SYDVKM. V was trimmed by 6 bases and J by 7 bases, leaving 15 bases between them.

This clonotype was found a few times. V and J are TRBV27 and TRBJ1-1; TRBD1 aligns across 9 bases. The CDR3 sequence is 17 residues long. V lost 6 bases to trimming and J lost 1 base; unmatched junction nucleotides: 12. Per germline, CDR1 MNHEY and CDR2 SMNVEV (reference sequence). The CDR3 is CASRRVTGGTPNTEAFF. CDR3 nucleotides: TGTGCCAGCAGGCGGGTCACAGGGGGCACGCCGAACACTGAAGCTTTCTTT.